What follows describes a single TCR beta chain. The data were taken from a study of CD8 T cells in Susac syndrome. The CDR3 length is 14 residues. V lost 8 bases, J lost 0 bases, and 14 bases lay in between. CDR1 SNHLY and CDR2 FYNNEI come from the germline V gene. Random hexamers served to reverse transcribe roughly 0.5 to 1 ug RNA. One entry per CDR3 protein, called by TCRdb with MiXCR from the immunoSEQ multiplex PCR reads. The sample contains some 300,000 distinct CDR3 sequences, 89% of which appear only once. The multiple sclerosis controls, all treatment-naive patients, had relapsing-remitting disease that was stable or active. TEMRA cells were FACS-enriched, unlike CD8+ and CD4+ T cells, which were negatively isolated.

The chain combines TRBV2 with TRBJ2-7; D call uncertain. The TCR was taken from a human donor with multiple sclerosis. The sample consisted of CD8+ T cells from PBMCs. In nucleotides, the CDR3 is TGTGCCAGCTCCAGCTTTAAGGTCTCCTACGAGCAGTACTTC. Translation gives CASSSFKVSYEQYF.